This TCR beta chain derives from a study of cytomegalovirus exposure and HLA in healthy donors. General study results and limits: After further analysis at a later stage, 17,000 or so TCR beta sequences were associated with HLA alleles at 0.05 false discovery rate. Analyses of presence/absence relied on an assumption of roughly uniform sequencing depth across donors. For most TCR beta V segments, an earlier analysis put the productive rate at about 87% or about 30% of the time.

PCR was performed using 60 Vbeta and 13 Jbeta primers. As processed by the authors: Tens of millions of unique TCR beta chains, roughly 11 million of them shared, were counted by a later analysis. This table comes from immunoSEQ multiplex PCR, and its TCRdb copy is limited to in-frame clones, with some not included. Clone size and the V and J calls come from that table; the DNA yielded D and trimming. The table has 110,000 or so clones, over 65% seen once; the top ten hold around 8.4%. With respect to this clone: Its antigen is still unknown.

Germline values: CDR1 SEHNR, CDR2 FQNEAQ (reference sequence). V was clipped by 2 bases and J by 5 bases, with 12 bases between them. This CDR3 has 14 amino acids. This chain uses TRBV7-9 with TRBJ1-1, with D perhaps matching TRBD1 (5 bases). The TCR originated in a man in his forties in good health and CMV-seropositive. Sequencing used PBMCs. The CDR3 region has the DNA TGTGCCAGCAGCTTACTCCAGGGCGGAACTGAAGCTTTCTTT. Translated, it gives CASSLLQGGTEAFF.